This T cell receptor beta chain was identified during a study of neoadjuvant anti-PD-1 for oral cavity cancer. TCRdb's copy holds only in-frame clones and misses some; the assay was immunoSEQ multiplex PCR. Among around 35,000 clones listed, over 30% were seen once. As to time point: after neoadjuvant nivolumab, at surgical resection. Study-wide findings and caveats: Post-treatment tumors with larger preexisting clones showed more shrinkage.

CDR1 and CDR2 from the germline V gene are SGHNT and YYREEE (reference sequence). The V gene end was trimmed by 0 bases and the J gene end by 5 bases; junction bases not matched to a gene: 6. The CDR3 is made up of 15 amino acids. The table lists this clone with a count of one. The antigen is not known. The receptor comes from a person aged 35-79 years with oral cavity squamous cell carcinoma. Sequencing was performed on tumor tissue, taken after nivolumab (anti-PD-1) treatment. The chain employs TRBV5-4 and TRBJ2-3, with 7 positions matching TRBD2. For the CDR3, the DNA is TGTGCCAGCAGCTTGGGGGGAGGGCCCGTAGATACGCAGTATTTT. It codes for CASSLGGGPVDTQYF.